The clone carrying this TCR beta chain came up once. Amplification used 60 Vbeta primers and 13 Jbeta primers. TCRdb's table, derived via immunoSEQ multiplex PCR, lists solely in-frame clones and lacks some. The table shows some 150,000 clones, with 65% to 75% occurring only once. The entry originates in a study of cytomegalovirus exposure and HLA in healthy donors. The CDR3 is made up of 14 amino acids. Germline loops: CDR1 ENHRY, CDR2 SYGVKD. V was trimmed by 0 bases and J by 3 bases, leaving 8 bases between them. This clonotype was sampled from a human donor in good health. The V and J genes are TRBV10-3 and TRBJ1-1, with unresolved D. The sequenced sample was PBMCs. CDR3 region: CAISESSLYTEAFF. Here the CDR3 DNA reads TGTGCCATCAGTGAGTCGTCGTTGTACACTGAAGCTTTCTTT.